This is a list of T cell receptor beta chains from one sample in a study of post-analysis software for immune sequencing data. TCRdb re-called the PCR reads through MiXCR, storing one row per CDR3 protein. Counted here are more than 500,000 distinct CDR3 sequences, around a third occurring once; the ten biggest clones make up 4.5% to 7.5%. Material for sequencing was blood. The receptors here all came from a girl under 18 with multiple sclerosis. Each CDR3 is given with its conserved first and last residue. D genes are given only for firm matches. Only some rows state a clone size, as once, few, many or a class for expanded clones.

V: TRBV2; J: TRBJ1-4; size: few; D: -; CDR3: CASSSQGRDGEKLFF; DNA: TGTGCCAGCAGCTCACAGGGAAGGGATGGGGAAAAACTGTTTTTT
V: TRBV27; J: TRBJ2-5; size: few; D: -; CDR3: CASSFAGAPVQETQYF; DNA: TGTGCCAGCAGTTTTGCGGGGGCCCCCGTTCAAGAGACCCAGTACTTC
V: TRBV10-3; J: TRBJ1-6; size: few; D: -; CDR3: CAISVGTDNSPLHF; DNA: TGTGCCATCAGTGTCGGGACTGATAATTCACCCCTCCACTTT
V: TRBV5-1; J: TRBJ1-1; size: -; D: -; CDR3: CASSLASSNTEAFF; DNA: TGCGCCAGCAGCTTGGCCAGTTCAAACACTGAAGCTTTCTTT
V: TRBV4-1; J: TRBJ2-3; size: -; D: TRBD2; CDR3: CASSQSQVAGAITDTQYF; DNA: TGCGCCAGCAGCCAATCTCAGGTAGCGGGGGCCATCACAGATACGCAGTATTTT
V: TRBV27; J: TRBJ2-2; size: -; D: -; CDR3: CASSLSLPPKNTGELFF; DNA: TGTGCCAGCAGTTTATCTCTTCCCCCTAAGAACACCGGGGAGCTGTTTTTT
V: TRBV12-3/TRBV12-4; J: TRBJ2-5; size: -; D: TRBD1; CDR3: CASSRRQGVETQYF; DNA: TGTGCCAGCAGTCGCCGACAGGGGGTAGAGACCCAGTACTTC
V: TRBV20-1; J: TRBJ2-6; size: few; D: TRBD2; CDR3: CSARDGSGGSSGANVLTF; DNA: TGCAGTGCTAGAGATGGGAGCGGGGGGTCCTCTGGGGCCAACGTCCTGACTTTC
V: TRBV20-1; J: TRBJ1-4; size: -; D: -; CDR3: CSARADRPKTNEKLFF; DNA: TGCAGTGCTAGAGCCGACAGACCTAAAACTAATGAAAAACTGTTTTTT
V: TRBV7-9; J: TRBJ2-5; size: -; D: TRBD2; CDR3: CASSQGMGGGIQETQYF; DNA: TGTGCCAGCAGCCAGGGGATGGGCGGGGGGATTCAAGAGACCCAGTACTTC
V: TRBV24-1; J: TRBJ2-1; size: few; D: -; CDR3: CATSPPANEQFF; DNA: TGTGCCACCAGTCCCCCCGCGAATGAGCAGTTCTTC
V: TRBV29-1; J: TRBJ2-5; size: few; D: TRBD2; CDR3: CSVEGASGGAAKEYF; DNA: TGCAGCGTTGAAGGCGCTAGCGGGGGGGCGGCGAAGGAGTACTTC
V: TRBV18; J: TRBJ1-5; size: few; D: -; CDR3: CASSPPPRGNNRPQHF; DNA: TGTGCCAGCTCACCTCCACCACGGGGAAACAATCGGCCCCAGCATTTT
V: TRBV4-1; J: TRBJ2-2; size: many; D: TRBD2; CDR3: CASSQQGLAGKNTGELFF; DNA: TGCGCCAGCAGCCAACAGGGACTAGCGGGGAAGAACACCGGGGAGCTGTTTTTT
V: TRBV10-3; J: TRBJ2-1; size: few; D: -; CDR3: CAISESTVQAPYNEQFF; DNA: TGTGCCATCAGTGAGTCGACGGTCCAGGCACCCTACAATGAGCAGTTCTTC
V: TRBV7-8; J: TRBJ1-5; size: -; D: TRBD1; CDR3: CASGKSTGVNNQPQHF; DNA: TGTGCCAGCGGAAAGTCGACAGGGGTAAACAATCAGCCCCAGCATTTT
V: TRBV5-1; J: TRBJ2-7; size: -; D: -; CDR3: CASSPNMGYEQYF; DNA: TGCGCCAGCAGCCCAAACATGGGTTACGAGCAGTACTTC
V: TRBV3-1; J: TRBJ2-7; size: -; D: -; CDR3: CASSQADTSYEQYF; DNA: TGTGCCAGCAGCCAAGCGGACACCTCCTACGAGCAGTACTTC
V: TRBV3-1; J: TRBJ2-5; size: -; D: TRBD1; CDR3: CASSQRGPQETQYF; DNA: TGTGCCAGCAGCCAAAGGGGGCCGCAAGAGACCCAGTACTTC
V: TRBV7-9; J: TRBJ2-7; size: -; D: TRBD2; CDR3: CASSFRLAGGYEQYF; DNA: TGTGCCAGCAGCTTTAGACTAGCGGGAGGCTACGAGCAGTACTTC
V: TRBV6-5; J: TRBJ1-3; size: -; D: -; CDR3: CASSYSSTGNTIYF; DNA: TGTGCCAGCAGTTACTCGAGTACTGGAAACACCATATATTTT
V: TRBV7-6; J: TRBJ1-2; size: few; D: TRBD1; CDR3: CASSLYQGQGAYGYTF; DNA: TGTGCCAGCAGCTTATACCAGGGACAGGGGGCCTATGGCTACACCTTC
V: TRBV7-6; J: TRBJ2-5; size: few; D: TRBD2; CDR3: CASSFTSASGVETQYF; DNA: TGTGCCAGCAGCTTTACGTCGGCTAGCGGGGTTGAGACCCAGTACTTC
V: TRBV20-1; J: TRBJ1-6; size: -; D: TRBD1; CDR3: CSARDGGTGYRPLHF; DNA: TGCAGTGCTAGAGATGGAGGGACAGGGTACCGACCCCTCCACTTT
V: TRBV18; J: TRBJ1-2; size: -; D: -; CDR3: CASSPPGPHNYGYTF; DNA: TGTGCCAGCTCACCCCCGGGACCACATAACTATGGCTACACCTTC